Below, 13 T cell receptor beta chains from the same sample are listed, as sequenced in a study of T cell clonotyping in hematopoietic cell transplantation. The assay was immunoSEQ multiplex PCR, and TCRdb's table has in-frame clones only and misses some. The table lists about 69,000 clones, about 94% of them singletons, with roughly 1.7% in the top ten. The material sequenced was peripheral blood mononuclear cells. The receptor source for this set is a man aged 50-60 years in good health. Some clones in this sample may be carry-over from other donors' samples.

The rearrangement uses TRBV19 and TRBJ2-1; no clear D. Germline CDR1 and CDR2: LNHDA and SQIVND (reference sequence). Trimming removed 3 bases from V and 1 base from J, with 7 bases in between. The CDR3 has 14 amino acids. In nucleotides, the CDR3 is TGTGCCAGTAGTATGAGCCTTTCCTACAATGAGCAGTTCTTC. It encodes CASSMSLSYNEQFF.

The count of this clone is one. V usage is TRBV6-5 and J usage is TRBJ1-5; D uncertain. The CDR3 has 14 amino acids. Deletions cut 6 bases from V and 0 bases from J, with 9 bases between. Germline CDR1 MNHEY, CDR2 SVGAGI. CDR3 in DNA: TGTGCCAGCAGCAGGACTTATAGCAATCAGCCCCAGCATTTT. It is translated as CASSRTYSNQPQHF.

V gene TRBV7-6 combines with J gene TRBJ2-1; 11 bases match TRBD2. The CDR3 loop spans 15 amino acids. V shed 5 bases, J shed 2 bases, and the junction held 2 bases outside the gene matches. Looked up from germline, CDR1 is SGHVS and CDR2 is FNYEAQ. Here the CDR3 reads CASSKLAGAYNEQFF. Here the CDR3 DNA reads TGTGCCAGCAGCAAACTAGCGGGGGCCTACAATGAGCAGTTCTTC.

This clone showed up just once. This chain links TRBV6-6 with TRBJ1-1; D not certain. Trimming took off 4 bases at V and 5 bases at J, with 11 bases between the two ends. Germline V gene lookup returns CDR1 MNHNY and CDR2 SVGAGI (reference sequence). The CDR3 loop spans 13 amino acids. The CDR3 nucleotides are TGTGCCAGCAGTTCCGGGAGGGAGACTGAAGCTTTCTTT. It translates to CASSSGRETEAFF.

The chain combines TRBV29-1 with TRBJ2-7; 9 nucleotides agree with TRBD1. This CDR3 is built from 16 residues. Germline CDR1 and CDR2: SQVTM and ANQGSEA. With V trimmed by 4 bases and J by 2 bases, 12 bases remained unmatched. CDR3 region: CSVVPLGQGSPYEQYF. The CDR3, as DNA: TGCAGCGTTGTCCCATTGGGACAGGGATCCCCCTACGAGCAGTACTTC.

This chain uses TRBV4-3 with TRBJ2-2, with no clear D. The V gene's germline CDR1 is LGHNA and CDR2 YSLEER. The V and J ends lost 0 bases and 7 bases respectively, with 12 bases between them. CDR3 length equals 15 residues. CDR3 residues: CASSQEAGRGGELFF. Here the CDR3 DNA reads TGCGCCAGCAGCCAAGAAGCCGGGCGCGGCGGGGAGCTGTTTTTT.

The rearrangement links TRBV7-2 to TRBJ2-5; no clear D gene. The CDR3 has 15 amino acids. Trimming took 0 bases from V and 3 from J, leaving 11 bases between them. From germline, CDR1 is SGHTA and CDR2 FQGNSA. The CDR3 nucleotides are TGTGCCAGCAGCTTAGCGGGTCTATATAAAGAGACCCAGTACTTC. Encoded protein: CASSLAGLYKETQYF.

This clone has more than one count but fewer than ten. This rearrangement joins TRBV7-2 to TRBJ1-1; D is undetermined. CDR3 length equals 14 residues. V lost 2 bases, J lost 1 base, and 8 bases lay in between. CDR1 SGHTA and CDR2 FQGNSA come from the germline V gene. CDR3 in amino acids: CASSLNRANTEAFF. The CDR3, as DNA: TGTGCCAGCAGCTTAAACAGAGCGAACACTGAAGCTTTCTTT. The complete variable domain, with remaining parts taken from reference TRBV7-2 and TRBJ1-1, reads GAGVSQSPSNKVTEKGKDVELRCDPISGHTALYWYRQSLGQGLEFLIYFQGNSAPDKSGLPSDRFSAERTGGSVSTLTIQRTQQEDSAVYLCASSLNRANTEAFFGQGTRLTVV.

The CDR3 coding sequence is TGTGCCAGCAGTGAAGGCCCGGGTTGGGGTGAAGCTTTCTTT. It codes for CASSEGPGWGEAFF. The chain recombines TRBV2 with TRBJ1-1; D unresolved. The CDR3 has 14 amino acids. Germline V gene lookup returns CDR1 SNHLY and CDR2 FYNNEI. Trimming left V 1 base short and J 7 bases short, with 13 bases between.

The genes are TRBV5-1 and TRBJ1-3; D unclear. The CDR3 runs to 14 residues. In germline, CDR1 is SGHRS, CDR2 YFSETQ. Trimming shortened V by 0 bases and J by 0 bases, and 4 bases separated the two germline ends. The CDR3 DNA follows: TGCGCCAGCAGCTTGGAGGGCTCTGGAAACACCATATATTTT. Translation: CASSLEGSGNTIYF.

This rearrangement joins TRBV4-1 to TRBJ2-7; no definite D call. The CDR3 totals 15 residues. Trimming stripped 2 bases from V and 4 bases from J, with 15 bases between. Germline CDR1 reads MGHRA; CDR2 reads YSYEKL. CDR3 sequence: CASSQRDLGLYEQYF. The CDR3 bases are TGCGCCAGCAGCCAACGCGATTTAGGTTTATACGAGCAGTACTTC.

The chain links TRBV30 to TRBJ2-6; D not certain. The V and J ends lost 2 bases and 3 bases respectively, with 8 bases between them. From germline, CDR1 is GTSNPN and CDR2 SVGIG (reference sequence). This CDR3 is built from 14 residues. CDR3 region: CAWSPSGGANVLTF. CDR3 coding DNA: TGTGCCTGGAGTCCCTCGGGTGGGGCCAACGTCCTGACTTTC. The full variable domain, with the rest looked up from reference TRBV30 and TRBJ2-6, is SQTIHQWPATLVQPVGSPLSLECTVEGTSNPNLYWYRQAAGRGLQLLFYSVGIGQISSEVPQNLSASRPQDRQFILSSKKLLLSDSGFYLCAWSPSGGANVLTFGAGSRLTVL.

The V and J genes are TRBV27 and TRBJ1-2, with TRBD1 as a possible D gene (6 bases). This CDR3 contains 16 residues. Trimming stripped 6 bases from V and 4 bases from J, with 21 bases between. Germline V CDR1 and CDR2: MNHEY, SMNVEV (reference sequence). The CDR3 nucleotides read TGTGCCAGCAGAACCGACAGGTGGGGAGGAGGCTATGGCTACACCTTC. Its translation is CASRTDRWGGGYGYTF.